The 22 T cell receptor beta chains below were found in one sample sequenced in a study of shared clonotypes between healthy human individuals. The repertoire was sequenced with immunoSEQ multiplex PCR; TCRdb's copy has only in-frame clones and lacks some. Seen here are hundreds of thousands of clones, 85% to 95% observed once, and the top ten hold about 0.11%. Only CD45RO-negative cells positively selected for CCR7 counted as naive CD8 cells, so terminally differentiated effector memory CD45RA+ cells were excluded. The sequenced sample consisted of naive CD8+ T cells sorted from blood. All receptors come from a woman aged 25 to 39 in good health.

This chain connects TRBV5-1 to TRBJ1-1, with 9 bases lining up with TRBD1. Per the germline V gene, CDR1 is SGHRS and CDR2 is YFSETQ. This CDR3 has 16 amino acids. The junction had 11 bases not matched to a gene; V was cut back by 3 bases and J by 5 bases. This CDR3 is CASSYHRGRGMTEAFF. For the CDR3, the DNA is TGCGCCAGCAGCTACCACAGGGGGCGCGGGATGACTGAAGCTTTCTTT.

The rearrangement links TRBV29-1 to TRBJ2-1, with 7 bases matching TRBD2. This CDR3 comprises 15 residues. V shed 2 bases, J shed 4 bases, and the junction held 8 bases outside the gene matches. Germline CDR1 reads SQVTM; CDR2 reads ANQGSEA. In DNA form, the CDR3 reads TGCAGCGTTGAATGGCGGAGCGGGAATTACAATGAGCAGTTCTTC. It codes for CSVEWRSGNYNEQFF.

The CDR3 nucleotides are TGCAGCGTTTCGGGCGGGACTGGAGGATTTTCTTTAATGAACACTGAAGCTTTCTTT. Its translation is CSVSGGTGGFSLMNTEAFF. V usage is TRBV29-1 and J usage is TRBJ1-1, with D maybe TRBD1 (5 bases). Germline V gene data show CDR1 as SQVTM and CDR2 as ANQGSEA. Trimming cost V 5 bases and J 0 bases, with 28 bases left between them. There are 19 residues in the CDR3. Supplemented by reference TRBV29-1 and TRBJ1-1, the full variable domain reads SAVISQKPSRDICQRGTSLTIQCQVDSQVTMMFWYRQQPGQSLTLIATANQGSEATYESGFVIDKFPISRPNLTFSTLTVSNMSPEDSSIYLCSVSGGTGGFSLMNTEAFFGQGTRLTVV.

The CDR3 DNA follows: TGTGCCAGCAGCCCCGCCCCTAGCGGGAGTGAGCAGTTCTTC. Its protein product is CASSPAPSGSEQFF. The chain has TRBV11-3 and TRBJ2-1; 10 bases fit TRBD2. There are 14 residues in the CDR3. From germline, CDR1 is SGHNT and CDR2 YENEEA. V shed 5 bases and J 9 bases; nucleotides not matched to a gene: 7.

The chain is built from TRBV5-4 and TRBJ2-2; D not resolved. CDR1 and CDR2 from the germline V gene are SGHNT and YYREEE (reference sequence). The V end was cut by 7 bases, the J end by 1 base, with 11 bases between. The CDR3 length is 14 residues. The CDR3 region is CASGSAENTGELFF. The DNA of the CDR3 is TGTGCCAGCGGTTCGGCAGAGAACACCGGGGAGCTGTTTTTT.

V gene TRBV7-2 combines with J gene TRBJ2-2; D is ambiguous. Trimming removed 1 base from V and 3 bases from J, with 3 bases in between. This CDR3 has 13 residues. Per the germline V gene, CDR1 is SGHTA and CDR2 is FQGNSA. The CDR3 loop reads CASSLGYTGELFF. In DNA form, the CDR3 reads TGTGCCAGCAGCTTAGGGTACACCGGGGAGCTGTTTTTT.

This clone was counted only a few times. The gene calls are TRBV19 and TRBJ1-1; D may be TRBD1 (5 bases). Germline V gives CDR1 LNHDA, CDR2 SQIVND (reference sequence). This CDR3 contains 11 residues. Trimming left V 9 bases short and J 5 bases short, with 10 bases between. The CDR3 protein is CASHQGTEAFF. The CDR3 region has the DNA TGTGCCAGCCACCAGGGAACTGAAGCTTTCTTT.

The chain joins TRBV9 to TRBJ2-2, with D possibly TRBD2 on 5 matching bases. Looked up from germline, CDR1 is SGDLS and CDR2 is YYNGEE. The CDR3 extends over 12 amino acids. V dropped 7 bases and J dropped 5 bases, with 9 bases sitting between them. The CDR3 sequence is CASGLGTGELFF. The DNA of the CDR3 is TGTGCCAGCGGACTTGGAACCGGGGAGCTGTTTTTT.

The chain couples TRBV19 to TRBJ1-4; D remains unclear. The germline gives CDR1 LNHDA, CDR2 SQIVND (reference sequence). The V and J ends lost 9 bases and 8 bases respectively, with 16 bases between them. The CDR3 runs to 13 residues. This chain's CDR3 is CARPFLSREKLFF. DNA of the CDR3: TGTGCCAGACCATTTTTGTCGAGGGAAAAACTGTTTTTT.

The chain links TRBV10-3 to TRBJ2-7; D might be TRBD2 (6 bases). Germline V CDR1 and CDR2: ENHRY, SYGVKD. Trimming took 4 bases from V and 3 from J, leaving 10 bases between them. CDR3 size: 13 residues. The CDR3 DNA follows: TGTGCCATCAGTGGGGAGGCTCTCTACGAGCAGTACTTC. The encoded protein is CAISGEALYEQYF.

V is TRBV2 and J is TRBJ1-5, with D perhaps matching TRBD1 (5 bases). CDR1 and CDR2 from the germline V gene are SNHLY and FYNNEI. CDR3 length: 14 amino acids. The V end lost 5 bases, the J end lost 6 bases, and 14 bases lay between the germline ends. The chain's CDR3 is CASSPRGLGQPQHF. CDR3 DNA sequence: TGTGCCAGCAGTCCGAGGGGTCTTGGTCAGCCCCAGCATTTT.

On this clone: This sample includes further DNA sequences coding for the same CDR3. The chain couples TRBV27 to TRBJ1-5; unclear D gene. CDR1 and CDR2 (germline): MNHEY, SMNVEV (reference sequence). V was shortened by 3 bases and J by 4 bases, with 7 bases between the two germline ends. This CDR3 contains 13 residues. The CDR3 coding sequence is TGTGCCAGCAGTTTCGGTCCGAATCAGCCCCAGCATTTT. It translates to CASSFGPNQPQHF.

The chain has TRBV19 and TRBJ2-5, with 7 nucleotides matching TRBD2. The DNA end is more similar to TRBJ2-7, so the J call may be wrong. CDR3 length: 15 residues. Germline CDR1 reads LNHDA; CDR2 reads SQIVND (reference sequence). The DNA of the CDR3 is TGTGCCAGTAGTATAGCGATAGCGGGTGCCTACGAGCAGTACTTC. Protein product: CASSIAIAGAYEQYF.

CDR3 in DNA: TGTGCCAGCAGCTTGTTTAGCGGGACGGACGAGCAGTACTTC. Translated: CASSLFSGTDEQYF. This chain connects TRBV5-5 to TRBJ2-7; 8 bases match TRBD2. This CDR3 has 14 amino acids. CDR1 is SGHKS and CDR2 is YYEKEE in the germline V gene (reference sequence). V lost 1 base, J lost 5 bases, and 5 bases stayed unmatched.

The chain carries TRBV7-9 and TRBJ1-1; a possible D gene is TRBD1 (5 bases). This CDR3 comprises 15 residues. The germline V and J ends were trimmed by 1 base and 3 bases, with 12 bases remaining between them. Germline CDR1 and CDR2: SEHNR and FQNEAQ (reference sequence). DNA for the CDR3: TGTGCCAGCAGCTTAGGAGGCGGGGGGGACACTGAAGCTTTCTTT. Protein product: CASSLGGGGDTEAFF.

The chain employs TRBV7-8 and TRBJ2-7; 12 nucleotides align to TRBD2. V shed 4 bases, J shed 5 bases, and the junction held 9 bases outside the gene matches. The CDR3 contains 16 residues. Germline lookup yields CDR1 SGHVS and CDR2 FQNEAQ. CDR3 nucleotide sequence: TGTGCCAGCAGCTCCCAGCCTAGCGGGAGGGCCCACGAGCAGTACTTC. Translation: CASSSQPSGRAHEQYF.

The chain is built from TRBV4-1 and TRBJ1-4, with D hard to call. There are 12 residues in the CDR3. Germline V gives CDR1 MGHRA, CDR2 YSYEKL. V lost 0 bases to trimming and J lost 6 bases, with 2 bases between them. The CDR3 loop reads CASSQDDEKLFF. CDR3 coding DNA: TGCGCCAGCAGCCAAGATGATGAAAAACTGTTTTTT.

This clone has just one count. This chain links TRBV19 with TRBJ1-1; tentative D call: TRBD1 (6 bases). This CDR3 contains 15 residues. Deletions cut 8 bases from V and 0 bases from J, with 16 bases between. Per the germline V gene, CDR1 is LNHDA and CDR2 is SQIVND (reference sequence). CDR3 nucleotide sequence: TGTGCCAGTTTTAGGAAGGGGGAGCTGAACACTGAAGCTTTCTTT. This sequence encodes CASFRKGELNTEAFF.

CDR3 nucleotide sequence: TGCAGCGTTATTCCCGGGACTAGAGCCAATGAGCAGTTCTTC. Protein sequence: CSVIPGTRANEQFF. V usage is TRBV29-1 and J usage is TRBJ2-1, with 8 bases identical to TRBD2. In germline, CDR1 is SQVTM, CDR2 ANQGSEA. CDR3 length equals 14 residues. V shed 5 bases and J 6 bases; nucleotides not matched to a gene: 9.

This clone turned up a few times. The J gene is TRBJ1-4, the V gene TRBV2, with D hard to call. Germline assignment: CDR1 SNHLY and CDR2 FYNNEI. The CDR3 loop spans 11 amino acids. Trimming stripped 1 base from V and 10 bases from J, with 4 bases between. The CDR3 DNA sequence: TGTGCCAGCAGTGAAGACGGAAAACTGTTTTTT. It specifies CASSEDGKLFF. The full variable domain, completed using reference TRBV2 and TRBJ1-4, is EPEVTQTPSHQVTQMGQEVILRCVPISNHLYFYWYRQILGQKVEFLVSFYNNEISEKSEIFDDQFSVERPDGSNFTLKIRSTKLEDSAMYFCASSEDGKLFFGSGTQLSVL.

The chain recombines TRBV7-8 with TRBJ2-7; 7 bases fit TRBD2. V shed 0 bases, J shed 3 bases, and the junction held 8 bases outside the gene matches. Per germline, CDR1 SGHVS and CDR2 FQNEAQ. This CDR3 is 16 amino acids long. CDR3 loop: CASSLALGVAGYEQYF. The CDR3 DNA is TGTGCCAGCAGCTTAGCGCTAGGGGTAGCGGGCTACGAGCAGTACTTC.

This chain links TRBV5-6 with TRBJ2-7; 9 bases line up with TRBD1. The germline V gene encodes CDR1 SGHDT and CDR2 YYEEEE. The CDR3 totals 15 residues. V was clipped by 4 bases and J by 4 bases; unmatched bases: 9. The CDR3 region is CASSTDPGQGYEQYF. The CDR3 nucleotides read TGTGCCAGCAGCACGGACCCGGGACAGGGTTACGAGCAGTACTTC. Full variable domain (missing parts from reference TRBV5-6 and TRBJ2-7): DAGVTQSPTHLIKTRGQQVTLRCSPKSGHDTVSWYQQALGQGPQFIFQYYEEEERQRGNFPDRFSGHQFPNYSSELNVNALLLGDSALYLCASSTDPGQGYEQYFGPGTRLTVT.